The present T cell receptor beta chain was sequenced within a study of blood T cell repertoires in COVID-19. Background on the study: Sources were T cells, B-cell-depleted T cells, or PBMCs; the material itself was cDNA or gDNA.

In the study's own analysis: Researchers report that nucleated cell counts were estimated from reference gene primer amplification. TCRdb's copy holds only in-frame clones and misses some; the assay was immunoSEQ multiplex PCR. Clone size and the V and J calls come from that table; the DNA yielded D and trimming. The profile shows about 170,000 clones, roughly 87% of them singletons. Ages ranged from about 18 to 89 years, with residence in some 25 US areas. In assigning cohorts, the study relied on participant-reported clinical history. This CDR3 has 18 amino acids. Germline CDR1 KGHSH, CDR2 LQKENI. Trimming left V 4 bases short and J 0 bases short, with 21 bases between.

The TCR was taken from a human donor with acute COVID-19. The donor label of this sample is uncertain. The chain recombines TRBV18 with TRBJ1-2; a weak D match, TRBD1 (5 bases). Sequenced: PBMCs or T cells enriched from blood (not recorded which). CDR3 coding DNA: TGTGCCAGCTCACTACCGGGACTCCAAGCCAGAGCTAACTATGGCTACACCTTC. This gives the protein CASSLPGLQARANYGYTF. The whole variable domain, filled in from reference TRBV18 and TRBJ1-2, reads NAGVMQNPRHLVRRRGQEARLRCSPMKGHSHVYWYRQLPEEGLKFMVYLQKENIIDESGMPKERFSAEFPKEGPSILRIQQVVRGDSAAYFCASSLPGLQARANYGYTFGSGTRLTVV.